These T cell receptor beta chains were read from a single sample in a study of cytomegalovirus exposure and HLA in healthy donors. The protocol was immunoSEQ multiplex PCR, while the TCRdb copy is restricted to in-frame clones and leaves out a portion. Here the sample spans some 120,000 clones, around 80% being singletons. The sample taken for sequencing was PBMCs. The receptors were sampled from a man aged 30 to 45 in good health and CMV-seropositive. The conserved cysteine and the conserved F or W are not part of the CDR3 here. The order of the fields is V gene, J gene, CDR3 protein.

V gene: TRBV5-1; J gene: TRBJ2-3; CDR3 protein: ASSISSGRTDTQY
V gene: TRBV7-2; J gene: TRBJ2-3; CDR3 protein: ASSLSGTSGSGGTDTQY
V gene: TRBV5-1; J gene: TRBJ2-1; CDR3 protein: ASSQSQYNEQF
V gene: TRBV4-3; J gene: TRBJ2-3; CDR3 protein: ASSQEGTSTDTQY
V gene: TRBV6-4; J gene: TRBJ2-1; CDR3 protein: ASSDLTTGNNEQF
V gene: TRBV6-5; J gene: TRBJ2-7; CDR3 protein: ASSPEGRTNYEQY
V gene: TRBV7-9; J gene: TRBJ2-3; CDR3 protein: SSSSYPYGTSAALQY
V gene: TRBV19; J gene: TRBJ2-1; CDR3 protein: ASSGGGSSYNEQF
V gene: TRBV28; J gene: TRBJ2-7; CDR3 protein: ASSSAGVAGAYEQY
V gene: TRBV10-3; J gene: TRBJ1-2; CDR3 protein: AISAPGQRYGYT
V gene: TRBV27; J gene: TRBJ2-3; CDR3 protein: ASRRLAGLLNTDTQY
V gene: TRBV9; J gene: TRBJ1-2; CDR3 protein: ASSVRPLLEGGYT
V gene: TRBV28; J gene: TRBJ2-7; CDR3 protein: ASSAPGLAGVGDEQY
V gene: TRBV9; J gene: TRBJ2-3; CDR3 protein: ASSRGTGTSDTQY
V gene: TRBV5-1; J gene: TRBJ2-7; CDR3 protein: ASSPAPYEQY
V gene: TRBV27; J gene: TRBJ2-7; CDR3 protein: ASSDGTPYEQY
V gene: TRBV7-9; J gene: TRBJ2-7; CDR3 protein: ASSSRDYPYEQY
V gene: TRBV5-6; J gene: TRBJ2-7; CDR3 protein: ASSLDGVYEQY
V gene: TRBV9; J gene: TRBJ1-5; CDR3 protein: ASGTTGNYNQPQH
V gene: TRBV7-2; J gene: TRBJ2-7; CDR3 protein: ASSLAGLSYEQY
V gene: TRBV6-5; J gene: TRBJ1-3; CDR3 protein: ASSYSGGTIY
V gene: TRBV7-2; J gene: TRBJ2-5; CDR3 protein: ASSSDRGGTQY
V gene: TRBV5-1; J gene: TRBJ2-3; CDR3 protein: ASSLVQRPSTDTQY
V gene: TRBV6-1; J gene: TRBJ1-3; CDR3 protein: ASRGGTGGNTIY
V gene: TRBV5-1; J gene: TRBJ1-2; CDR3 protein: ASSPNSPGINYGYT
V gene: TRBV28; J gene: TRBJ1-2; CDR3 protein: ASRRGGLGYGYT
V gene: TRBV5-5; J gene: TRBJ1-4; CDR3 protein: ASSPGGGEKLF
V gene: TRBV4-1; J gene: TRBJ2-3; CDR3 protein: ASSHLLAGTDTRY
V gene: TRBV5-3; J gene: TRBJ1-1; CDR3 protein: ARSLWGLGNTEAF
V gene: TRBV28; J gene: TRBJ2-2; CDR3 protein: ASSPWTRVGTGELF
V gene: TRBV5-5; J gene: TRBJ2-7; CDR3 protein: ASSPGLAGANEQY
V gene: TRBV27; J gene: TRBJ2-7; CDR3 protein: ASSSYSYEQY
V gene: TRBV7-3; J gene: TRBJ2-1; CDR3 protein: ASSLTDVAGAYNEQF
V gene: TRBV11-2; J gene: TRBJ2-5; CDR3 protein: ASSQKGPLAGEETQY
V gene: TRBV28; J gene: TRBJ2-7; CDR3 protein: ASSTPVGAYEQY
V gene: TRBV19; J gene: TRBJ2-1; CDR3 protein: ASRTGETWYNEQF
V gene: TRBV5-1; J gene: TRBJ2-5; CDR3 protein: ASRYGGPRETQY
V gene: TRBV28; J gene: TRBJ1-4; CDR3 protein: ATAGGRNEKLF
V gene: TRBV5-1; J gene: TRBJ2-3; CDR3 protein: ASSFGRAGTDTQY
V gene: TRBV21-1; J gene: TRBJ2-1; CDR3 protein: ASSNGTPLYNEQF
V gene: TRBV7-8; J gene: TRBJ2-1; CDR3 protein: ASSFRGTGGLNEQF
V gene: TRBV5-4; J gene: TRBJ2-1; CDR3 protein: ASSLSPVYRSGHNEQF
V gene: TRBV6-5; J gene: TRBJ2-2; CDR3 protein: ASRDSTGELF
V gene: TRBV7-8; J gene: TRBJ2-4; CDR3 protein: ASSHRFLAKNIQY
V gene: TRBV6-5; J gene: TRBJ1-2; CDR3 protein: ASSYFDRGSGYT
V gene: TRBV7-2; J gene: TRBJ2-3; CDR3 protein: ASSLHVGLAGVRTDTQY
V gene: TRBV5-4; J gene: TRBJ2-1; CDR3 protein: ASVRGIGSYNEQF
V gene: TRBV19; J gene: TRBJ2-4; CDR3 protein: ASSFPGQGIASKNIQY
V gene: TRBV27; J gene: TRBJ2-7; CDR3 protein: ASSGLAPEYEQY
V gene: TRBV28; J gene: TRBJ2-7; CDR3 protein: ASRTQPQGTYEQY
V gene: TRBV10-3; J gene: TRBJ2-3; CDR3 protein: AVRLAGEVDTQY
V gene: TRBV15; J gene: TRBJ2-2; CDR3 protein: ATARGQTTGELF
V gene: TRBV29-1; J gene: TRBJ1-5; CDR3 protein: SVLTGSSNQPQH
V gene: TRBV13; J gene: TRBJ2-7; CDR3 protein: ASSPGTSGSYEQY
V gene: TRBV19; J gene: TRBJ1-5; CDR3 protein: ASRRTGSHQPQH
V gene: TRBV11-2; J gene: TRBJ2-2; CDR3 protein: ASSSVSGTAFPELF
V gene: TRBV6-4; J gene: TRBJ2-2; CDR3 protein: ASSLLAGGPGELF
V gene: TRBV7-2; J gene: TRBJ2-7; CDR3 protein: ASSLDSGRSYEQY